A single T cell receptor beta chain is shown here with its context. Germline CDR1 is SGHKS and CDR2 is YYEKEE (reference sequence). Between the trimmed V and J ends, which lost 4 bases and 0 bases, there was a span of 9 bases. The length of the CDR3 is 14 residues. The sample is drawn from a study of cytomegalovirus exposure and HLA in healthy donors. PCR was performed using 60 Vbeta and 13 Jbeta primers. Here immunoSEQ multiplex PCR was the method, and the copy in TCRdb shows in-frame clones only, minus some. This sample carries 79,000 or so clones, roughly 79% of them seen once, and the ten largest clones take 20% to 25%.

Sequenced material: PBMCs. The TCR comes from a woman in her forties in good health and CMV-seropositive. This sequence joins TRBV5-5 and TRBJ2-3, with TRBD2 as a possible D gene (6 bases). CDR3 residues: CASSRLGSTDTQYF. The CDR3 DNA follows: TGTGCCAGCAGCAGACTAGGAAGCACAGATACGCAGTATTTT.